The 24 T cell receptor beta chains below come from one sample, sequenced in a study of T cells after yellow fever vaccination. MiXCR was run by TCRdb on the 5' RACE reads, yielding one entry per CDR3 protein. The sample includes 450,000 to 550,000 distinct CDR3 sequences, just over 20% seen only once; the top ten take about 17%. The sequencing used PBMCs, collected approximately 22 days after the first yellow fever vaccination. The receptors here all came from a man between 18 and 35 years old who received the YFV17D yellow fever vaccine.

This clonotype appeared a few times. The CDR3 here is CASSQESTVSYGYTF. DNA for the CDR3: TGCGCCAGCAGCCAAGAGTCGACGGTTTCCTATGGCTACACCTTC. V usage is TRBV4-1 and J usage is TRBJ1-2, with D hard to call. The length of the CDR3 is 15 residues. The germline gives CDR1 MGHRA, CDR2 YSYEKL. V lost 0 bases, J lost 4 bases, and 12 bases lay in between.

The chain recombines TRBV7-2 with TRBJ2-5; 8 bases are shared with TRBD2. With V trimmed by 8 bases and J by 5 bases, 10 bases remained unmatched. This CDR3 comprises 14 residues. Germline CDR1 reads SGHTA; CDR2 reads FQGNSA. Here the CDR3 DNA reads TGTGCCAGCCGAAACCGGGGGGGCGGGGAGACCCAGTACTTC. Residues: CASRNRGGGETQYF. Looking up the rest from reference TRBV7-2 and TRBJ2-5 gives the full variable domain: GAGVSQSPSNKVTEKGKDVELRCDPISGHTALYWYRQSLGQGLEFLIYFQGNSAPDKSGLPSDRFSAERTGGSVSTLTIQRTQQEDSAVYLCASRNRGGGETQYFGPGTRLLVL.

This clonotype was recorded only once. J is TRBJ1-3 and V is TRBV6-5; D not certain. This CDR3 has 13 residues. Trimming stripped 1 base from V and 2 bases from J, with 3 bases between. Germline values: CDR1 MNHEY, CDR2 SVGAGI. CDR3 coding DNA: TGTGCCAGCAGTTACTGGGCTGGAAACACCATATATTTT. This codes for CASSYWAGNTIYF.

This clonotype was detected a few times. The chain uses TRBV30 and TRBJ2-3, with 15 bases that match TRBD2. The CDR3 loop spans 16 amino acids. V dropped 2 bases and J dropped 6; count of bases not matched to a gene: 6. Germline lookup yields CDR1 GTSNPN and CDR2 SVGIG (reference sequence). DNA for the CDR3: TGTGCCTGGAGTCTGGGACTAGCGGGGGGATTGGATACGCAGTATTTT. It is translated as CAWSLGLAGGLDTQYF.

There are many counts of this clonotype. The chain's CDR3 is CAISESSSGANVLTF. The CDR3 DNA follows: TGTGCCATCAGTGAGTCCAGCTCTGGGGCCAACGTCCTGACTTTC. The chain is built from TRBV10-3 and TRBJ2-6, with D unclear. V was cut by 0 bases and J by 0 bases, with 3 bases left in between. In germline, CDR1 is ENHRY, CDR2 SYGVKD. The length of the CDR3 is 15 residues.

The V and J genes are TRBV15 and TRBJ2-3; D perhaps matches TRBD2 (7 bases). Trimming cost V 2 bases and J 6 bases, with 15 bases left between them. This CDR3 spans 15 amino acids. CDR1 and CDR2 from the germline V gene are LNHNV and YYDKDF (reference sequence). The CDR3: CATSRPGLGGDTQYF. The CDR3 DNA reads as TGTGCCACCAGCAGACCCGGACTAGGGGGTGATACGCAGTATTTT. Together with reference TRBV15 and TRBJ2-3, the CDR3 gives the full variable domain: DAMVIQNPRYQVTQFGKPVTLSCSQTLNHNVMYWYQQKSSQAPKLLFHYYDKDFNNEADTPDNFQSRRPNTSFCFLDIRSPGLGDTAMYLCATSRPGLGGDTQYFGPGTRLTVL.

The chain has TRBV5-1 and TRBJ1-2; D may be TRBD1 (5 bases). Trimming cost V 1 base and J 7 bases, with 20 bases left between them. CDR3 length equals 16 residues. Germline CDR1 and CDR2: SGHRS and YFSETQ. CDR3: CASSLRFVVGDSGYTF. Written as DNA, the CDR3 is TGCGCCAGCAGCTTGCGGTTTGTAGTGGGGGATTCTGGCTACACCTTC.

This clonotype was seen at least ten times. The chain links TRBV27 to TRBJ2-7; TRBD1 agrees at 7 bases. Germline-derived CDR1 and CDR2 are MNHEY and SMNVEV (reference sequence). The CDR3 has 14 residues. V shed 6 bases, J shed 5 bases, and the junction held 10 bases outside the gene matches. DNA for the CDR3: TGTGCCAGCAGCCATACGACAGGGCTCAACGAGCAGTACTTC. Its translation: CASSHTTGLNEQYF.

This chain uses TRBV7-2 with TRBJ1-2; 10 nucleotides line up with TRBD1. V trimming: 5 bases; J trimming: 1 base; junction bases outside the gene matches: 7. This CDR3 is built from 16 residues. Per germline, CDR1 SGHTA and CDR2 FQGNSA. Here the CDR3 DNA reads TGTGCCAGCAGCCAGACAGGGGGCGTGGTTAACTATGGCTACACCTTC. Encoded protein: CASSQTGGVVNYGYTF.

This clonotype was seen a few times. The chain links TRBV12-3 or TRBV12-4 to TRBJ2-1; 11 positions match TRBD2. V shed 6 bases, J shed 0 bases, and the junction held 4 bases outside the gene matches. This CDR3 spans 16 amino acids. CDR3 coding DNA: TGTGCCAGCAGCACTAGCGGGGGAGGCTCCTACAATGAGCAGTTCTTC. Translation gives CASSTSGGGSYNEQFF.

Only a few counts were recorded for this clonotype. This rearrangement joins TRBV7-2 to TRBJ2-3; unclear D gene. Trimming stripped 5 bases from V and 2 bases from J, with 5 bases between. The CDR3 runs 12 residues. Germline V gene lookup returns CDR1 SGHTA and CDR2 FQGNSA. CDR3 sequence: CASSQYTDTQYF. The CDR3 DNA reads TGTGCCAGCAGCCAATACACAGATACGCAGTATTTT.

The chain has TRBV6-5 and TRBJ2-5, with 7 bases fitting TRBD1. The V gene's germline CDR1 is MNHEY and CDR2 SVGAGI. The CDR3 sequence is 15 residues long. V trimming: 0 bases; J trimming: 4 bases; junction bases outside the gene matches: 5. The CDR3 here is CASSYSVGQRETQYF. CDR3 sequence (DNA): TGTGCCAGCAGTTACTCTGTGGGACAGAGAGAGACCCAGTACTTC.

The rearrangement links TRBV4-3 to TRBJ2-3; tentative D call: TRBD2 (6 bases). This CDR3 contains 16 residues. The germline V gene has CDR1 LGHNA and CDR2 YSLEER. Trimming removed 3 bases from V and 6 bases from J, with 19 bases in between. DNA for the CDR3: TGCGCCAGCAGCCAGGGCGGGGCGGCAGGTTTTGATACGCAGTATTTT. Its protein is CASSQGGAAGFDTQYF.

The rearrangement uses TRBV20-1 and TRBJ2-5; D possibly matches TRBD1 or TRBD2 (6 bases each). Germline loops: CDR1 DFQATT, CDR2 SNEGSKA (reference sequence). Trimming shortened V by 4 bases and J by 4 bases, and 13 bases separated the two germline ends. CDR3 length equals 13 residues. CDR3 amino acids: CSAIEGGRETQYF. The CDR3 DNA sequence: TGCAGTGCTATAGAAGGGGGGAGAGAGACCCAGTACTTC.

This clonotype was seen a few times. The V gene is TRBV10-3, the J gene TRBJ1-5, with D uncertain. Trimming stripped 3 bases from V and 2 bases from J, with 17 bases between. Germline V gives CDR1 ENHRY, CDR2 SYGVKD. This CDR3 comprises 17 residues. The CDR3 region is CAISDQSVGVRNQPQHF. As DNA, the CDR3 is TGTGCCATCAGTGACCAGTCGGTCGGCGTCCGCAATCAGCCCCAGCATTTT.

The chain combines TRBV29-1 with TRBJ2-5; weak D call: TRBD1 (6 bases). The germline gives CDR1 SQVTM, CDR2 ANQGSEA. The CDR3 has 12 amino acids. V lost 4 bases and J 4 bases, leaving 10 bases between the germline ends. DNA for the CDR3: TGCAGCGTTGGTAAAGGGGGAGAGACCCAGTACTTC. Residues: CSVGKGGETQYF.

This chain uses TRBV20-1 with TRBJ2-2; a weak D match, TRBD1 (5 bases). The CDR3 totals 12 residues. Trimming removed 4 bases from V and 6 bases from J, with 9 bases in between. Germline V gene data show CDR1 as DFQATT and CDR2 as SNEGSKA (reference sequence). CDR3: CSATQGAGELFF. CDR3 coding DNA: TGCAGTGCTACCCAGGGTGCCGGGGAGCTGTTTTTT.

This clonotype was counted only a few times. CDR3 sequence: CASSLGGKITEAFF. In DNA form, the CDR3 reads TGCGCCAGCAGCTTGGGGGGAAAGATCACTGAAGCTTTCTTT. J is TRBJ1-1 and V is TRBV5-1; D uncertain. This CDR3 spans 14 amino acids. CDR1 and CDR2 from the germline V gene are SGHRS and YFSETQ. V dropped 0 bases and J dropped 4 bases, with 10 bases sitting between them.

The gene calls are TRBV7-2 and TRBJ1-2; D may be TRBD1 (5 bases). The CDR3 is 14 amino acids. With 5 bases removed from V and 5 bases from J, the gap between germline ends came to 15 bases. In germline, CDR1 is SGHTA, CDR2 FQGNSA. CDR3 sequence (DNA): TGTGCCAGCAGCGCGTACGGGACGGATTATGGCTACACCTTC. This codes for CASSAYGTDYGYTF.

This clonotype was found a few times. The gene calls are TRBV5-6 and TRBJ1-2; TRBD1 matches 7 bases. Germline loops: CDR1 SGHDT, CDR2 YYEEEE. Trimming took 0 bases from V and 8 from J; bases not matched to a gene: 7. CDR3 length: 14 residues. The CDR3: CASSLGTGLGGYTF. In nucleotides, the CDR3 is TGTGCCAGCAGCTTGGGGACAGGACTCGGGGGCTACACCTTC.

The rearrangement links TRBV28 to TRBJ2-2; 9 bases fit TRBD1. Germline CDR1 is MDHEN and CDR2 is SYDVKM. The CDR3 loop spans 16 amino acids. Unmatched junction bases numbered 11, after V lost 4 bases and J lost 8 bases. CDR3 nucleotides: TGTGCCAGCAGTTCCCCGGGACAGGGTTTAAAGGGGGAGCTGTTTTTT. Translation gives CASSSPGQGLKGELFF.

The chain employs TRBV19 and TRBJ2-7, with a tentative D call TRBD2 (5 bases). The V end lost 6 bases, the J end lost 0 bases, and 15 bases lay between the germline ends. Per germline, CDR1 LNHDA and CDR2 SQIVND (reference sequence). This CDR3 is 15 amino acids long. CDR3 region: CASSLNGELSYEQYF. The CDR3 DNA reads TGTGCCAGTAGCCTGAACGGGGAACTCTCCTACGAGCAGTACTTC.

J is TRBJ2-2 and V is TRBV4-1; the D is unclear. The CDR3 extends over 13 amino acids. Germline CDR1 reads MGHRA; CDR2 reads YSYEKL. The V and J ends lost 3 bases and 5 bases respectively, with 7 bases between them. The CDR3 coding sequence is TGCGCCAGCAGCCATACAGCAACCGGGGAGCTGTTTTTT. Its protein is CASSHTATGELFF.

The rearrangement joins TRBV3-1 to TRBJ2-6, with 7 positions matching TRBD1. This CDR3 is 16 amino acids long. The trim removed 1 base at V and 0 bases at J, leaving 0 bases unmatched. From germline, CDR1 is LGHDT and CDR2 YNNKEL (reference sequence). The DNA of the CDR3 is TGTGCCAGCAGCCAAGGGACAGGCTCTGGGGCCAACGTCCTGACTTTC. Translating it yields CASSQGTGSGANVLTF. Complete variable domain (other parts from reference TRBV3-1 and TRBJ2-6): DTAVSQTPKYLVTQMGNDKSIKCEQNLGHDTMYWYKQDSKKFLKIMFSYNNKELIINETVPNRFSPKSPDKAHLNLHINSLELGDSAVYFCASSQGTGSGANVLTFGAGSRLTVL.